The 18 T cell receptor beta chains presented below share a single source sample, sequenced in a study of blood T cell repertoires in COVID-19 (TCRdb year 2020). Library generation was performed with the immunoSEQ multiplex PCR assay. Sourced from immuneACCESS, this table was stored by TCRdb with only in-frame sequences that have V and J called. A share of the clones is absent; for the studies checked, an unresolved V gene accounts for under half, and the remainder has no known explanation. The sample data list more than 300,000 clones, and around 87% of these were observed just once. Together, the top ten hold 1.5% to 2% of the sample. The specimen was PBMCs or T cells enriched from blood (not recorded which). The receptors originated from a man in his forties in a cohort exposed to, infected with or recovered from COVID-19 (not recorded which).

The chain employs TRBV7-2 and TRBJ2-1; 7 bases are a match to TRBD1. The CDR3 totals 13 residues. CDR1 is SGHTA and CDR2 is FQGNSA in the germline V gene. V dropped 4 bases and J dropped 7; count of bases not matched to a gene: 4. CDR3 sequence: CASSSTGENEQFF. CDR3 nucleotide sequence: TGTGCCAGCAGCTCAACAGGGGAAAATGAGCAGTTCTTC.

The V gene is TRBV6-5, the J gene TRBJ2-7; possible D gene TRBD1, 6 bases. V was clipped by 6 bases and J by 6 bases, with 18 bases between them. This CDR3 has 14 residues. CDR1 and CDR2 (germline): MNHEY, SVGAGI. The chain's CDR3 is CASRLLQGVGEQYF. CDR3 DNA sequence: TGTGCCAGCAGATTACTACAGGGAGTCGGCGAGCAGTACTTC.

The V call is TRBV6-4, the J call TRBJ1-2, with TRBD1 identical over 7 bases. V lost 2 bases and J lost 0; bases outside the gene matches: 9. This CDR3 region has 17 residues. Germline V gives CDR1 MRHNA, CDR2 SNTAGT. The CDR3 DNA follows: TGTGCCAGCAGTGACACTTCCGAACAGGGGTCTAACTATGGCTACACCTTC. It is translated as CASSDTSEQGSNYGYTF.

The CDR3 loop is CASRPGGTELLSHGYTF. Written as DNA, the CDR3 is TGTGCAAGTCGCCCAGGAGGGACAGAGCTCCTATCTCATGGCTACACCTTC. This chain joins TRBV12-2 and TRBJ1-2; the DNA was not used to check the table's D call, TRBD1. TRBV12-2 counts as a pseudogene. The CDR3 contains 17 residues.

J is TRBJ1-6 and V is TRBV7-2; no clear D. The CDR3 covers 15 residues. Germline V gene lookup returns CDR1 SGHTA and CDR2 FQGNSA. V was clipped by 1 base and J by 3 bases, with 7 bases between them. The DNA for the CDR3 is TGTGCCAGCAGCTTAGTGGCCAGCTATAATTCACCCCTCCACTTT. It is translated as CASSLVASYNSPLHF.

The chain joins TRBV5-6 to TRBJ2-7, with 7 positions matching TRBD2. J lost 3 bases, V lost 4 bases, and 7 bases had no gene match. This CDR3 is 14 amino acids long. Germline V lookup: CDR1 SGHDT, CDR2 YYEEEE. The CDR3 loop is CASSSLGLVYEQYF. CDR3 nucleotide sequence: TGTGCCAGCAGCAGCCTAGGACTAGTCTACGAGCAGTACTTC.

The CDR3 region is CASSWGVNTEAFF. DNA for the CDR3: TGTGCCAGCAGTTGGGGGGTGAACACTGAAGCTTTCTTT. This sequence joins TRBV6-4 and TRBJ1-1, with D tentatively TRBD1 (5 bases). Germline lookup yields CDR1 MRHNA and CDR2 SNTAGT. V dropped 5 bases and J dropped 0 bases, with 7 bases sitting between them. This CDR3 spans 13 amino acids.

V usage is TRBV18 and J usage is TRBJ2-1; D unresolved. The CDR3 is made up of 13 amino acids. Germline CDR1 and CDR2: KGHSH and LQKENI. Trimming cost V 1 base and J 8 bases, with 9 bases left between them. In DNA form, the CDR3 reads TGTGCCAGCTCACCACTGGGCCTGGATGAGCAGTTCTTC. It is translated as CASSPLGLDEQFF.

CDR3 coding DNA: TGTGCCAGCAGCACAACAGGGGCAATAGGCTACACCTTC. Residues: CASSTTGAIGYTF. This chain uses TRBV21-1 with TRBJ1-2; TRBD1 was called by the table and not checked on the DNA. TRBV21-1 is reported as a pseudogene. The CDR3 is 13 residues long.

The genes are TRBV28 and TRBJ1-2; 7 bases map to TRBD1. V shed 4 bases, J shed 1 base, and the junction held 3 bases outside the gene matches. In germline, CDR1 is MDHEN, CDR2 SYDVKM. The CDR3 loop spans 14 amino acids. The CDR3 region has the DNA TGTGCCAGCAGTTCGGGACAGAGTAACTATGGCTACACCTTC. It translates to CASSSGQSNYGYTF.

This clone was found a few times. The chain recombines TRBV30 with TRBJ1-1, with a tentative D call TRBD1 (6 bases). Deletions cut 2 bases from V and 1 base from J, with 14 bases between. This CDR3 spans 15 amino acids. Looked up from germline, CDR1 is GTSNPN and CDR2 is SVGIG (reference sequence). As DNA, the CDR3 is TGTGCCTGGAGTCCACCCCTGACAGGGAACACTGAAGCTTTCTTT. Residues: CAWSPPLTGNTEAFF.

The V call is TRBV7-8, the J call TRBJ2-7, with 9 bases that match TRBD2. Germline values: CDR1 SGHVS, CDR2 FQNEAQ. V lost 4 bases, J lost 4 bases, and 8 bases stayed unmatched. CDR3 size: 15 residues. CDR3 in DNA: TGTGCCAGCAGCTCTAGGGAGACTAGCGGATACGAGCAGTACTTC. Protein product: CASSSRETSGYEQYF.

In this sample, this clone turned up once. The genes are TRBV30 and TRBJ2-7, with a weak D call TRBD2 (6 bases). Germline CDR1 GTSNPN, CDR2 SVGIG (reference sequence). Deletions cut 4 bases from V and 1 base from J, with 11 bases between. The CDR3 runs to 13 residues. CDR3 DNA: TGTGCCTGGATGCTAGCGCGATCCTACGAGCAGTACTTC. Translated: CAWMLARSYEQYF.

The chain links TRBV18 to TRBJ2-1; D is possibly TRBD1 (5 bases). Trimming pared 0 bases from V and 4 bases from J, leaving 13 bases between. Germline V gene sequence: CDR1 KGHSH, CDR2 LQKENI. CDR3 length equals 16 residues. CDR3 sequence: CASSPPQGLIYNEQFF. The CDR3 nucleotides read TGTGCCAGCTCACCACCGCAGGGCTTAATTTACAATGAGCAGTTCTTC.

This chain uses TRBV29-1 with TRBJ1-2, with D perhaps TRBD1 (6 bases). The germline V and J ends were trimmed by 4 bases and 4 bases, with 13 bases remaining between them. Germline assignment: CDR1 SQVTM and CDR2 ANQGSEA. The CDR3 loop spans 13 amino acids. Written as DNA, the CDR3 is TGCAGCGTTGTGGCGGGCAGGGGCTATGGCTACACCTTC. Amino acids: CSVVAGRGYGYTF.

This rearrangement joins TRBV5-1 to TRBJ2-1, with 8 bases identical to TRBD2. V lost 1 base to trimming and J lost 1 base; unmatched junction nucleotides: 10. CDR1 SGHRS and CDR2 YFSETQ come from the germline V gene. The CDR3 has 18 residues. CDR3 bases: TGCGCCAGCAGCTTGACCCCCAGCGGGAGTGGATCCTACAATGAGCAGTTCTTC. Translated, it gives CASSLTPSGSGSYNEQFF. Based on the CDR3 plus reference TRBV5-1 and TRBJ2-1, the full variable domain is KAGVTQTPRYLIKTRGQQVTLSCSPISGHRSVSWYQQTPGQGLQFLFEYFSETQRNKGNFPGRFSGRQFSNSRSEMNVSTLELGDSALYLCASSLTPSGSGSYNEQFFGPGTRLTVL.

This clone has at least ten counts. CDR3 in amino acids: CASSLSLYNEQFF. The CDR3 nucleotides are TGTGCCAGCAGTTTAAGCCTCTACAATGAGCAGTTCTTC. This chain links TRBV27 with TRBJ2-1; D not resolved. CDR1 MNHEY and CDR2 SMNVEV come from the germline V gene (reference sequence). Trimming removed 2 bases from V and 3 bases from J, with 5 bases in between. There are 13 residues in the CDR3.

This clone was counted between two and nine times. V is TRBV3-1 (or the pseudogene TRBV3-2) and J is TRBJ2-2; the match to TRBD1 covers 11 bases. The germline V gene has CDR1 LGHDT and CDR2 YNNKEL (reference sequence). Germline trimming cut 1 base from V and 4 bases from J; bases unmatched to any gene: 5. This CDR3 has 17 residues. CDR3 region: CASSQARDRGGTGELFF. The CDR3, as DNA: TGTGCCAGCAGCCAAGCCCGGGACAGGGGGGGCACCGGGGAGCTGTTTTTT.